This T cell receptor beta chain was captured in a study of T cells in Graves' hyperthyroidism and ophthalmopathy. Study-level points and caveats: Model predictions of ophthalmopathy came a median 6.5 months before onset.

The CDR3 regions of TCR beta were amplified from RNA transcripts. The HTBI primer set was used in a first-round RT-PCR of the TCR CDR3. TCRdb itself ran the multiplex PCR reads through MiXCR, one entry per CDR3 protein. The sample lists hundreds of thousands of distinct CDR3 sequences; over 15% were seen once. The V end lost 5 bases, the J end lost 2 bases, and 11 bases lay between the germline ends. This CDR3 spans 14 amino acids. Germline CDR1 reads SGHTA; CDR2 reads FQGNSA. Notes on this clonotype: Antigen specificity is unknown.

The chain joins TRBV7-2 to TRBJ2-3; D unclear. The receptor comes from a woman aged 50 to 60 with Graves' hyperthyroidism that later progressed to Graves' ophthalmopathy. The sequenced sample was blood. The CDR3 DNA is TGTGCCAGCAGCGGGCGCGCGGACACAGATACGCAGTATTTT. Its protein product is CASSGRADTDTQYF. The variable domain in full, with the rest retrieved from reference TRBV7-2 and TRBJ2-3, is GAGVSQSPSNKVTEKGKDVELRCDPISGHTALYWYRQSLGQGLEFLIYFQGNSAPDKSGLPSDRFSAERTGGSVSTLTIQRTQQEDSAVYLCASSGRADTDTQYFGPGTRLTVL.